The clone carrying this T cell receptor (beta chain) was seen just once. Its antigen is undetermined. Method: immunoSEQ multiplex PCR; TCRdb's copy keeps in-frame clones and lacks some. The table includes 300,000 to 400,000 clones, roughly 84% detected once. The data stem from a study of Ad26.COV2.S vaccination and SARS-CoV-2 variants. Overall study findings and caveats: Spike-specific TCR breadth was greater after Ad26.COV2.S than placebo. CD8+ and CD4+ T cells specific for spike reportedly responded with substantial breadth after vaccination. Vaccine and placebo recipients had comparable breadth of non-spike TCRs.

Trimming stripped 2 bases from V and 3 bases from J, with 9 bases between. This CDR3 contains 14 residues. Germline CDR1 ENHRY, CDR2 SYGVKD. Treatment described: some 20 received Ad26.COV2.S at low or high dose, single or two shots; about 5 received placebo; per-sample allocation not given. Sampling occurred on day 63 after the first vaccine or placebo injection. Vaccination employed an Ad26 vector expressing the Wuhan-strain SARS-CoV-2 spike. This sequence originates from a person aged 18 to 65 who received the Ad26.COV2.S COVID-19 vaccine or a placebo. The V call is TRBV10-3, the J call TRBJ2-3; D is ambiguous. Sequencing used peripheral blood, obtained in a trial of Ad26.COV2.S vaccine versus placebo. The CDR3 nucleotides read TGTGCCATCAGTGAGGGCATCCTTACAGATACGCAGTATTTT. This gives the protein CAISEGILTDTQYF.